Each of the 32 T cell receptor beta chains below was sequenced from the same sample in a study of graft-versus-host responses after intestinal transplantation. Their recognized antigens are unknown. Assay used: immunoSEQ multiplex PCR; TCRdb lists only in-frame clones, some missing. The sample holds about 97,000 clones; 75% to 95% are singletons and the top ten take roughly 0.17%. The sequencing here drew on unstimulated CD4+ T cells sorted from spleen or lymph node cells, taken before transplant. Source of these receptors: a human donor who was the organ donor for an intestinal transplant.

The chain employs TRBV6-6 and TRBJ2-2; 7 nucleotides line up with TRBD1. The CDR3 consists of 15 residues. Trimming at V came to 8 bases and at J to 0 bases, leaving 6 bases not matched to a gene. Germline CDR1 reads MNHNY; CDR2 reads SVGAGI (reference sequence). The CDR3 loop reads CASLRGGANTGELFF. The DNA of the CDR3 is TGTGCCAGCTTGAGAGGGGGCGCGAACACCGGGGAGCTGTTTTTT.

This sequence joins TRBV4-3 and TRBJ2-1; 12 nucleotides align to TRBD2. Germline V gene data show CDR1 as LGHNA and CDR2 as YSLEER. Trimming cost V 0 bases and J 4 bases; bases outside gene matches: 7. The length of the CDR3 is 18 residues. For the CDR3, the DNA is TGCGCCAGCAGCCAAGATTGGGCTAGCGGGGGGGCATACAATGAGCAGTTCTTC. Its translation: CASSQDWASGGAYNEQFF.

The chain recombines TRBV9 with TRBJ2-3; D might be TRBD1 (6 bases). V lost 4 bases, J lost 5 bases, and 14 bases lay in between. This CDR3 region has 14 residues. Germline V gene sequence: CDR1 SGDLS, CDR2 YYNGEE. Here the CDR3 DNA reads TGTGCCAGCAGCTCGACAGGAATGGGAGATACGCAGTATTTT. Its translation is CASSSTGMGDTQYF.

The chain is built from TRBV7-2 and TRBJ1-5; no clear D. In germline, CDR1 is SGHTA, CDR2 FQGNSA. The CDR3 contains 14 residues. Trimming took off 1 base at V and 1 base at J, with 5 bases between the two ends. CDR3 in DNA: TGTGCCAGCAGCTTAGTACAGAGCAATCAGCCCCAGCATTTT. This codes for CASSLVQSNQPQHF.

The rearrangement links TRBV5-1 to TRBJ1-3; D is perhaps TRBD1 (5 bases). CDR3 length equals 16 residues. Germline V gene lookup returns CDR1 SGHRS and CDR2 YFSETQ. CDR3 sequence: CAPREVQGARGNTIYF. CDR3 DNA sequence: TGCGCACCCAGGGAAGTCCAAGGGGCGCGTGGAAACACCATATATTTT.

The J gene is TRBJ2-3, the V gene TRBV4-1; 9 bases match TRBD1. The CDR3 covers 17 residues. V trimming: 6 bases; J trimming: 6 bases; junction bases outside the gene matches: 16. Germline V CDR1 and CDR2: MGHRA, YSYEKL. CDR3: CASSLAGTGRAKDTQYF. The CDR3 DNA reads TGCGCCAGCAGTCTCGCCGGGACAGGGAGGGCCAAGGATACGCAGTATTTT.

This chain links TRBV28 with TRBJ1-1, with D perhaps TRBD1 (5 bases). CDR3 length: 15 amino acids. Between the trimmed V and J ends, which lost 6 bases and 5 bases, there was a span of 19 bases. Looked up from germline, CDR1 is MDHEN and CDR2 is SYDVKM. The CDR3 nucleotides read TGTGCCAGCAGCGGACCCCGGGGGAGACAAACTGAAGCTTTCTTT. Translation gives CASSGPRGRQTEAFF.

This chain links TRBV18 with TRBJ1-4; 12 bases match TRBD1. J was trimmed by 8 bases and V by 3 bases; bases with no gene match: 10. Per the germline V gene, CDR1 is KGHSH and CDR2 is LQKENI. The CDR3 is 17 residues long. The CDR3 DNA reads TGTGCCAGCTCACCGCCGGGACAGGGGGCGATTCAGGAAAAACTGTTTTTT. Translated: CASSPPGQGAIQEKLFF.

This clone was observed a single time. This chain joins TRBV7-3 and TRBJ1-1, with TRBD1 as a possible D gene (6 bases). The CDR3 is 16 residues long. Trimming removed 5 bases at V and 0 bases at J, with 16 bases between. CDR1 and CDR2 from the germline V gene are SGHTA and FQGTGA. CDR3 region: CASSQTPTGLNTEAFF. The CDR3 region has the DNA TGTGCCAGCAGCCAAACCCCGACAGGACTGAACACTGAAGCTTTCTTT.

There are a few counts of this clone. The CDR3 nucleotides are TGTGCCAGTAGTCCGGGGGACGTGGCCTCCTATAATTCACCCCTCCACTTT. Translating gives CASSPGDVASYNSPLHF. V and J are TRBV19 and TRBJ1-6; D is possibly TRBD1 (5 bases). The CDR3 loop spans 17 amino acids. V was shortened by 5 bases and J by 0 bases, with 14 bases between the two germline ends. CDR1 is LNHDA, CDR2 SQIVND, per germline (reference sequence).

The chain employs TRBV6-1 and TRBJ1-3; D unresolved. V was shortened by 4 bases and J by 0 bases, with 4 bases between the two germline ends. CDR3 length equals 13 residues. The germline V gene encodes CDR1 MNHNS and CDR2 SASEGT. The CDR3 loop reads CASSAVSGNTIYF. In DNA, the CDR3 is TGTGCCAGCAGTGCCGTCTCTGGAAACACCATATATTTT.

This clone is a singleton in its sample. Other DNA sequences from this sample encode an identical CDR3 as well. V usage is TRBV18 and J usage is TRBJ1-3; no firm D call. The V gene lost 3 bases and the J gene lost 2 bases, with 8 bases spanning the gap. This CDR3 is 14 amino acids long. Germline V gene data show CDR1 as KGHSH and CDR2 as LQKENI. In DNA form, the CDR3 reads TGTGCCAGCTCACCGGCCGGGGCTGGAAACACCATATATTTT. Its protein product is CASSPAGAGNTIYF.

V is TRBV11-2 and J is TRBJ1-1; no clear D. Trimming shortened V by 5 bases and J by 1 base, and 11 bases separated the two germline ends. Germline V gene sequence: CDR1 SGHAT, CDR2 FQNNGV. The CDR3 length is 14 residues. Here the CDR3 reads CASSANRGNTEAFF. In DNA form, the CDR3 reads TGTGCCAGCAGCGCAAACCGGGGGAACACTGAAGCTTTCTTT.

J is TRBJ2-3 and V is TRBV9; 7 positions agree with TRBD2. The CDR3 is 15 residues long. The J segment lost 4 bases and the V segment lost 0 bases, leaving 5 bases of the junction unmatched. The germline V gene encodes CDR1 SGDLS and CDR2 YYNGEE. The CDR3 protein is CASSVGGAGADTQYF. CDR3 DNA sequence: TGTGCCAGCAGCGTAGGAGGCGCGGGAGCAGATACGCAGTATTTT. Full variable domain (rest looked up from reference TRBV9 and TRBJ2-3): DSGVTQTPKHLITATGQRVTLRCSPRSGDLSVYWYQQSLDQGLQFLIQYYNGEERAKGNILERFSAQQFPDLHSELNLSSLELGDSALYFCASSVGGAGADTQYFGPGTRLTVL.

This sequence joins TRBV19 and TRBJ2-2; TRBD2 aligns across 11 bases. V lost 2 bases to trimming and J lost 3 bases; unmatched junction nucleotides: 2. This CDR3 is 16 amino acids long. Germline V CDR1 and CDR2: LNHDA, SQIVND (reference sequence). CDR3 sequence: CASSITSGGHTGELFF. DNA for the CDR3: TGTGCCAGTAGTATAACTAGCGGGGGACACACCGGGGAGCTGTTTTTT. The whole variable domain, filled in from reference TRBV19 and TRBJ2-2, reads DGGITQSPKYLFRKEGQNVTLSCEQNLNHDAMYWYRQDPGQGLRLIYYSQIVNDFQKGDIAEGYSVSREKKESFPLTVTSAQKNPTAFYLCASSITSGGHTGELFFGEGSRLTVL.

The chain is built from TRBV5-1 and TRBJ1-3, with TRBD1 identical over 11 bases. V lost 4 bases to trimming and J lost 3 bases; unmatched junction nucleotides: 3. CDR1 is SGHRS, CDR2 YFSETQ, per germline. The CDR3 is 15 residues long. CDR3 DNA: TGCGCCAGCAGCCGGACAGGGGGCATTGGAAACACCATATATTTT. Its protein product is CASSRTGGIGNTIYF.

The rearrangement joins TRBV12-5 to TRBJ2-5, with TRBD1 identical over 8 bases. Germline V gene data show CDR1 as LGHNT and CDR2 as FRNRAP. J gave up 5 bases and V 10 bases, and 18 bases lay outside the gene matches. The CDR3 spans 16 residues. CDR3 sequence reads: CANPLYRGRVGETQYF. DNA of the CDR3: TGTGCTAACCCCCTCTACAGGGGGAGAGTGGGGGAGACCCAGTACTTC.

V usage is TRBV6-5 and J usage is TRBJ1-2; a possible D gene is TRBD1 (5 bases). The CDR3 runs 16 residues. Germline lookup yields CDR1 MNHEY and CDR2 SVGAGI. The V end was cut by 2 bases, the J end by 6 bases, with 19 bases between. The DNA of the CDR3 is TGTGCCAGCAGTTACCTCAACCTAGGGACTCCGGATGGCTACACCTTC. Its translation: CASSYLNLGTPDGYTF.

The rearrangement joins TRBV11-2 to TRBJ2-5, with TRBD1 identical over 8 bases. The V segment lost 6 bases and the J segment 3 bases; nucleotides outside the gene matches: 3. Germline V CDR1 and CDR2: SGHAT, FQNNGV. The CDR3 is 13 amino acids. DNA of the CDR3: TGTGCCAGCAGGACAGGGGACGAAGAGACCCAGTACTTC. Encoded protein: CASRTGDEETQYF.

The chain combines TRBV28 with TRBJ1-5; 9 nucleotides align to TRBD1. The CDR3 contains 14 residues. Trimming at V came to 6 bases and at J to 6 bases, leaving 6 bases not matched to a gene. Germline CDR1 is MDHEN and CDR2 is SYDVKM. In DNA, the CDR3 is TGTGCCAGCAGCTCACAGGGGGCTGGTCAGCCCCAGCATTTT. It codes for CASSSQGAGQPQHF.

This clone was observed a handful of times. The V call is TRBV6-6, the J call TRBJ1-2, with TRBD1 matching over 7 bases. Trimming at V came to 5 bases and at J to 7 bases, leaving 10 bases not matched to a gene. The V gene's germline CDR1 is MNHNY and CDR2 SVGAGI (reference sequence). CDR3 length: 14 amino acids. The CDR3 nucleotides read TGTGCCAGCAGTACGCCCAGACAGGGTCGTGGCTACACCTTC. This encodes CASSTPRQGRGYTF.

The chain joins TRBV7-8 to TRBJ2-5; 7 nucleotides line up with TRBD1. The CDR3 runs 13 residues. V lost 4 bases to trimming and J lost 2 bases; unmatched junction nucleotides: 1. Germline loops: CDR1 SGHVS, CDR2 FQNEAQ. DNA of the CDR3: TGTGCCAGCAGCTGGGGACAGCAAGAGACCCAGTACTTC. It yields the protein CASSWGQQETQYF.

A single count supports this clone. This rearrangement joins TRBV18 to TRBJ2-1; TRBD2 matches at 9 bases. The CDR3 length is 20 residues. The V gene's germline CDR1 is KGHSH and CDR2 LQKENI. Trimming at V came to 3 bases and at J to 0 bases, leaving 15 bases not matched to a gene. CDR3 in amino acids: CASSPQRGAPITSSYNEQFF. The CDR3 DNA follows: TGTGCCAGCTCACCCCAGCGGGGGGCGCCCATCACATCCTCCTACAATGAGCAGTTCTTC.

This chain joins TRBV28 and TRBJ1-4; 7 nucleotides line up with TRBD1. J lost 7 bases, V lost 5 bases, and 7 bases had no gene match. This CDR3 is 14 amino acids long. Germline-derived CDR1 and CDR2 are MDHEN and SYDVKM. The CDR3 DNA is TGTGCCAGCAGTACCAGGGGGTTGGGTGAAAAACTGTTTTTT. Amino acids: CASSTRGLGEKLFF.

The CDR3 DNA reads as TGTGCCTGGAGTGTTCTAGGGGCAGGCGAGCAGTACTTC. Translated: CAWSVLGAGEQYF. J is TRBJ2-7 and V is TRBV30; D might be TRBD1 (5 bases). V was trimmed by 0 bases and J by 6 bases, leaving 12 bases between them. This CDR3 contains 13 residues. Germline V gene sequence: CDR1 GTSNPN, CDR2 SVGIG (reference sequence).

The chain uses TRBV18 and TRBJ1-3; D is perhaps TRBD1 (5 bases). Germline loops: CDR1 KGHSH, CDR2 LQKENI. Trimming took off 3 bases at V and 2 bases at J, with 8 bases between the two ends. The CDR3 runs to 14 residues. The DNA for the CDR3 is TGTGCCAGCTCACCGCAGGGAACTGGAAACACCATATATTTT. Its protein is CASSPQGTGNTIYF.

This clone has only one observation. This chain joins TRBV30 and TRBJ2-7; maybe TRBD1 (5 bases). Trimming took 2 bases from V and 2 from J, leaving 10 bases between them. CDR3 length: 13 amino acids. CDR1 is GTSNPN, CDR2 SVGIG, per germline (reference sequence). CDR3 protein: CAWSKGLPYEQYF. The CDR3 nucleotides read TGTGCCTGGAGTAAGGGGTTGCCCTACGAGCAGTACTTC.

V usage is TRBV5-1 and J usage is TRBJ1-4; D may be TRBD1 (5 bases). The germline V and J ends were trimmed by 6 bases and 2 bases, with 8 bases remaining between them. From germline, CDR1 is SGHRS and CDR2 YFSETQ. The CDR3 covers 13 residues. The CDR3 DNA follows: TGCGCCAGCAAAGGGGCTACTAATGAAAAACTGTTTTTT. Translation: CASKGATNEKLFF.

The rearrangement links TRBV27 to TRBJ2-1, with 9 bases aligning to TRBD1. Germline V CDR1 and CDR2: MNHEY, SMNVEV (reference sequence). The CDR3 spans 17 residues. V was pared by 4 bases and J by 0 bases, with 7 bases of the junction left unmatched. The CDR3 is CASSWTGTGSSYNEQFF. The DNA for the CDR3 is TGTGCCAGCAGTTGGACCGGGACAGGGAGCTCCTACAATGAGCAGTTCTTC.

As regards this clone: At one boundary the junction diverges from the germline segment, which might be a read error. The chain joins TRBV28 to TRBJ1-3; D remains ambiguous. Germline V lookup: CDR1 MDHEN, CDR2 SYDVKM. This CDR3 has 11 amino acids. The CDR3 DNA sequence: TGTGCCAGCACCTCTCGAAACACCATATATTTT. It translates to CASTSRNTIYF.

The chain joins TRBV2 to TRBJ2-5, with D maybe TRBD2 (6 bases). With the DNA end fitting TRBJ2-7 better, the J assignment may be wrong. Germline V gives CDR1 SNHLY, CDR2 FYNNEI. There are 12 residues in the CDR3. The CDR3 reads CASTRGIYEQYF. As DNA, the CDR3 is TGTGCCAGCACCCGGGGGATCTACGAGCAGTACTTC.

This chain joins TRBV5-1 and TRBJ2-1; no reliable D call. The germline V gene has CDR1 SGHRS and CDR2 YFSETQ. There are 13 residues in the CDR3. Trimming cost V 0 bases and J 6 bases, with 7 bases left between them. The CDR3 DNA reads as TGCGCCAGCAGCTTGGTTCGCGCCAATGAGCAGTTCTTC. Amino acid sequence: CASSLVRANEQFF.